Given below is one T cell receptor (beta chain) in context. The entry originates in a study of blood T cell repertoires in COVID-19. Study-wide background: Both acute and convalescent COVID-19 samples were obtained from the United States, Italy and Spain. T cells, B-cell-depleted T cells, or PBMCs supplied cDNA or gDNA.

This study enrolled people aged about 18 to 100 from about two dozen US geographic areas. Two negative PCRs, clearance, or symptom resolution were required of recovered Cohort 3 donors. Clones were read by immunoSEQ multiplex PCR, and TCRdb kept only the in-frame ones, dropping some. This table holds under 150,000 clones, roughly 80% found once. The V gene lost 4 bases and the J gene lost 3 bases, with 16 bases spanning the gap. This CDR3 is built from 14 residues. The germline V gene has CDR1 GTSNPN and CDR2 SVGIG (reference sequence). The gene calls are TRBV30 and TRBJ2-7; tentative D call: TRBD1 (6 bases). Sequenced sample: PBMCs or T cells enriched from blood (not recorded which). The source of this sequence is a woman aged 40-49 years who had recovered from COVID-19. CDR3 protein: CAWIPSDRVYEQYF. The CDR3 DNA reads as TGTGCCTGGATTCCCTCGGACAGAGTCTACGAGCAGTACTTC. Based on the CDR3 plus reference TRBV30 and TRBJ2-7, the full variable domain is SQTIHQWPATLVQPVGSPLSLECTVEGTSNPNLYWYRQAAGRGLQLLFYSVGIGQISSEVPQNLSASRPQDRQFILSSKKLLLSDSGFYLCAWIPSDRVYEQYFGPGTRLTVT.